Included here is one TCR beta chain sequence, with context. Its binding antigen is unknown. It has no much larger one-base neighbor in the sample; base qualities were not kept. This specimen comes from a study of CD8+CD57+ T cells in acquired aplastic anemia (dated by TCRdb to the late 2010s). Regarding the research as a whole: DNA extracted from sorted CD4+ and CD8+ cells had a mean of approximately 3 ug, with a range of about 0.19 to 27.4 ug. Healthy donor samples averaged about 10 million reads for CD4+ and 11.0 million for CD8+ cells.

Results the study describes overall, beyond this receptor: Patients and healthy controls showed no significant difference in CD8+ Simpson's diversity (P=0.060). Around 30 CD8+ CDR3 sequences were found to be shared between patients and controls, but these sequences appeared to be highly expressed in patients and within the immunodominant clones of the patients.

The study deep-sequenced TCR repertoires of sorted CD4+ and CD8+ blood T cells from severe aplastic anemia patients and healthy subjects. Ficoll-Paque density gradient centrifugation was used to isolate peripheral blood mononuclear cells. Before DNA extraction, CD4+ and CD8+ T cells were sorted with FACS or magnetic beads. Genomic DNA was used as template for profiling of TCR beta VDJ combinations and CDR3 sequences. An Illumina HiSeq 2000 was the platform used for TCR repertoire sequencing. The original pipeline was this. TRBV/TRBJ rearrangement plots, CDR3 size and DJ length profiles, and Simpson's diversity index were used to evaluate the repertoires. The immunodominant clone was defined as the most abundant DNA sequence in deep sequencing data. CDR3 amino acid sequences were checked for sharing between subjects and were compared against published repertoires and the VDJdb database. The public sequencing data were trimmed at Q25 with fastp and processed into clonotypes with MiXCR by TCRdb, which kept only in-frame beta chains. Identical CDR3 protein sequences are pooled into one entry, listed with their most common genes and DNA. V and J calls and clone size were set by TCRdb, not the authors. The sample records 400,000 to 450,000 distinct CDR3 sequences, about two thirds of which are singletons. The ten largest clones take up 4% of the sample.

Taken from cysteine to phenylalanine, the CDR3 has 13 residues. Only the CDR3 portion is preserved as DNA: 39 bases, with reading frame beginning at the first base. Relative to germline, V is missing 1 base and J is missing 2 bases, with 0 bases of the junction outside any gene match. Taken from the germline V gene (reference sequence), the CDR1 and CDR2 loops are DFQATT and SNEGSKA. The sample was sorted CD4+, CD8+, or CD8+CD57+ T cells (not recorded which) from PBMCs. This clonotype was obtained from a human donor in good health, serving as a control. The sequence links TRBV20-1 to TRBJ2-7; 9 central bases correspond to TRBD2. The DNA sequence follows: TGCAGTGCTAGAGGACTAGCGGCCTACGAGCAGTACTTC. It translates to CSARGLAAYEQYF.